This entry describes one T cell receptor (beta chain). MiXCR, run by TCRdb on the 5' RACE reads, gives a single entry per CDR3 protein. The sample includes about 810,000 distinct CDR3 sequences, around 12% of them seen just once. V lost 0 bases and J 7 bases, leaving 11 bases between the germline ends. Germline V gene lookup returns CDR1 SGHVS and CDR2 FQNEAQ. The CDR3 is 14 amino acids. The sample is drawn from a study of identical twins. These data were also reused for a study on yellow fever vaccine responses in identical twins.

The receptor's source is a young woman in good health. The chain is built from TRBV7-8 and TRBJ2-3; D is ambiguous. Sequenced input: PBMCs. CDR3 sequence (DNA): TGTGCCAGCAGCTTAGCCCCGACCCTTAATACGCAGTATTTT. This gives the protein CASSLAPTLNTQYF.